This T cell receptor beta chain was observed in a study of T-cell reconstitution after alpha-beta-depleted transplantation in children. For TCRbeta, the library was prepared with unique molecular identifiers. TCRdb used MiXCR to reprocess the PCR reads, holding one entry per CDR3 protein. The sample includes approximately 230,000 distinct CDR3 sequences, about 24% of them seen just once. CDR3 length: 14 residues. Germline assignment: CDR1 MDHEN and CDR2 SYDVKM. The V end was cut by 5 bases, the J end by 0 bases, with 9 bases between. Study-level results: There were some patients whose high TCRbeta diversity at day 60 came from surviving recipient T cells and thymic progenitors.

Worth noting for this clonotype: Its antigen is undetermined.

This sequence joins TRBV28 and TRBJ2-3, with D unclear. The input for sequencing was PBMCs, mostly from graft donor cells, taken 360 days after TCRalphabeta/CD19-depleted stem cell transplant. This receptor was taken from a female patient aged 2-9 years who had a stem cell transplant for congenital amegakaryocytic thrombocytopenia, so the T cells may come from the graft donor. The CDR3 DNA reads as TGTGCCAGCAGTATGATCTCTAGCACAGATACGCAGTATTTT. Its protein is CASSMISSTDTQYF.